This T cell receptor beta chain was sequenced in a study of cytomegalovirus exposure and HLA in healthy donors (dated by TCRdb to 2016 to 2017). General notes on the study: In an earlier analysis of about 560 of the donors, around 300 Gb of sequence data and approximately 120 million unique TCR beta sequences from 180 million or so T cells were reported. An early release that covered fewer than 800 HLA-typed donors contained around 300 gigabases of sequencing data and 85 million to 100 million unique TCR sequences. Among the approximately 430 genotyped donors, approximately 77% belonged to the genetic ancestry cluster associated with self-reported Caucasian donors. The study aimed to test whether cataloging public T cell receptors could reveal signatures of past pathogen exposure. The study profiled the T cell repertoires of under 850 subjects by immunosequencing and related them to cytomegalovirus serostatus. A separate validation cohort of 100 to 150 different subjects was used in addition to the 666-subject first cohort. To predict cytomegalovirus infection status, the study combined high-throughput TCR immunosequencing, statistical association of individual TCRs with disease status, and machine learning. A later analysis re-analyzed previously published TCR beta repertoires from 500 to 700 donors and added high-resolution HLA genotyping to study TCR occurrence patterns. In the later analysis, no new phenotypic data were used to find candidate immune exposures; instead, reliance was placed on TCR beta sequences and their occurrence across donors. An earlier analysis of approximately 580 of the donors used high-throughput TCR beta sequencing to judge whether each TCR beta V gene segment behaved as functional or pseudogenic. Alongside the repertoire data, information on donor age, sex, ethnicity and CMV serostatus was compiled. In a later genetic analysis, genome-wide SNP genotypes for about three fifths of the roughly 670 donors were used, and that subset was treated as a discovery cohort. All discovery cohort repertoires had been generated on a single sequencing platform. HLA typing included class I and class II loci at four-digit resolution. Typing coverage varied by locus: about 620-630 donors for A, B, C, DRB1 and DQB1; under 550 for DQA1; around 610 for DPA1; more than 450 for DPB1. A handful of DR-DQ haplotypes were handled as single units for association and clustering because linkage in the cohort was strong. Among about 400 genotyped donors of the cohort, an average of about 220,000 unique TCR beta nucleotide sequences was sequenced per donor, of which roughly 17% were non-productive. General findings and caveats noted by the study authors: According to the authors, the approach could potentially be generalized to other disease states and immunological phenotypes. A cluster of highly shared sequence variants was judged likely to represent a technical artifact of the sequencing pipeline. The presence/absence analyses assumed that sequencing depth was roughly uniform across donors, and that assumption may not be true. In a later analysis, several top co-occurrence clusters were reported to appear linked to parvovirus B19, influenza, CMV and Epstein-Barr virus. Because counts were too low, seventeen rarely observed V segments, including chromosome 9 orphons, were excluded from the earlier analysis of 587 of the donors. In a later analysis, the rate of TCR association differed among HLA loci, with DRB1 alleles having the most associated TCRs and HLA-C alleles having the fewest. Immune exposure information for the cohort was limited to CMV serostatus. Most CMV-associated TCR beta chains appeared to be HLA-restricted in a later analysis, and the HLA associations seemed to be driven largely by CMV exposure. This cohort had only TCR beta chains sequenced, and the lack of alpha or paired-chain data limited which features could be detected. Compared with the approximately 710-donor mean, donors in an Asian-associated ancestry cluster had fewer N-insertions in productive TCRs, according to a later genetic analysis. In an earlier analysis of roughly 560 of the donors, most TCR beta V segments were observed in productive rearrangements about 87% or about 30% of the time, broadly matching IMGT annotations. HLA typing was unavailable for some donors at each locus, so association tests used only the typed subset. Most TCR sequences were seen in very few donors, while some public TCRs were found in many individuals. Three of the identified cytomegalovirus-associated TCR beta chains were confirmed in vitro to be specific for cytomegalovirus antigens. In both the original and validation cohorts, the classifier was reported to diagnose cytomegalovirus status with high specificity and sensitivity. In a later analysis, some 18,000 TCR beta sequences were associated with specific HLA alleles at a false discovery rate of 0.05. The study listed 164 TCR beta chains as associated with cytomegalovirus. In a later analysis, HLA-associated TCR beta chains showed more clonal expansion and lower generation probabilities than non-associated chains that were equally common. V-gene and J-gene trimming of TCR beta chains was associated with a missense DCLRE1C variant in a later genetic analysis, and the association was replicated in an independent cohort. Correlated functional status among segregating V segments might reflect linkage disequilibrium, but an unknown experimental factor could not be ruled out. A further reported finding was that TCR beta sequences accurately predicted the HLA-A and HLA-B alleles for most subjects in the first cohort. Assigning TCR associations to individual alleles was difficult when HLA alleles, especially DR and DQ, strongly co-occurred. Some IMGT-functional V segments, including TRBV6-2 and TRBV6-3, could not be told apart with the 87-base-pair reads, so those segments were excluded.

Library creation used the immunoSEQ multiplex PCR assay. For the multiplex PCR, a mixture combining 60 forward primers for TCR Vbeta segments and 13 reverse primers for TCR Jbeta segments was used. A multiplex PCR assay on genomic DNA amplified the CDR3 region of rearranged TCR beta genes. The amplified TCR beta libraries were sequenced on the Illumina HiSeq System as 87-base-pair reads. In the source study's methods: A later analysis counted approximately 76 million unique TCR beta chains across the 690 or so repertoires, and 10 million to 12 million of these chains were shared by at least two donors. Raw reads were error-corrected and collapsed into unique sequences with a nearest-neighbor algorithm that merged closely related sequences to remove PCR and sequencing errors. To assign V, D and J gene segments, CDR3 sequences were aligned to IMGT reference sequences. For a sequence to be retained, a match of at least six nucleotides to both a V gene segment and a J gene segment was required. Rearrangements were classified as productive when the CDR3 lacked stop codons and remained in frame with V and J, and all other rearrangements were classified as non-productive. Following IMGT convention, CDR3 was defined as the stretch from the second conserved V-encoded cysteine to the conserved J-encoded phenylalanine. The earlier analysis of about 530 of the donors excluded any sequence lacking an unambiguous match to a single V gene segment. In an earlier analysis of several hundred of the donors, V segments were called functional above 56.7% productive rearrangements and were called segregating when the between-donor standard deviation exceeded 5%. A statistical classification framework was built to diagnose cytomegalovirus status from the catalog of TCR beta chain sequences. In a later analysis, V and J genes were assigned by comparing TCR nucleotide sequences against IMGT/GENE-DB human TR gene sequences. Using the TCRdist pipeline, a later analysis assigned CDR3 sequences along with most-parsimonious VDJ recombination scenarios. In a later analysis, each TCR beta chain was defined by its CDR3 amino acid sequence together with its V-gene family, and reads lacking a unique V-gene family were excluded. A later analysis removed over 500 highly shared, low-generation-probability nucleotide sequences to deal with suspected cross-contamination and a sequencing artifact. In a later analysis, a clonal expansion index was calculated for each public chain from normalized within-repertoire ranks of inferred template counts. In a later analysis, generation probabilities were computed using a VDJ recombination model fitted to out-of-frame rearrangements, and the results were checked against IGoR. Hypergeometric tests were used in a later analysis to score TCR-TCR, TCR-HLA and TCR-CMV co-occurrence, with a repertoire-size bias correction applied to the TCR pairs. A later analysis estimated false discovery rates by permuting HLA or CMV assignments 20 times. In a later analysis, co-occurring TCRs were grouped using DBSCAN, with TCRdist sequence similarity added in when clustering inside HLA-allele-positive subsets. Repertoires with fewer than 30,000 or more than 120,000 public chains, plus five repertoires with anomalous nucleotide sharing, were excluded from co-occurrence clustering. Here the immuneACCESS table is served through TCRdb, limited to in-frame sequences with V and J called. Missing clones are a known gap in these copies; in checked studies unresolved V genes cover under half, and the rest lacks a known reason. From that table come the V and J calls and clone size; the DNA was used to work out D and trimming. The sample data list 100,000 to 120,000 clones, and approximately 83% of these were observed just once. Of the sample, around 2.7% is held by the ten largest clones.

Germline trimming amounts to 6 bases on V and 1 base on J, with 3 as the count of junction bases outside the gene matches. The CDR3 sequence holds 14 residues, the cysteine and phenylalanine included. The retained sequence is limited to the CDR3, 42 bases, with the frame set at the first base. The germline V gene (reference sequence) supplies CDR1 SEHNR and CDR2 FQNEAQ. In total, more than 500 healthy bone marrow donors made up the cohort. At the time of sampling, every cohort member was nominally healthy, though immune exposures that went unrecorded were likely present. The donor tested CMV seronegative, placing the donor among the 350 to 400 seronegative members of the cohort. Every donor gave a peripheral blood sample, and the peripheral blood mononuclear cells from that sample were used for TCR beta sequencing. The Qiagen DNeasy Blood Extraction Kit was used to extract genomic DNA from the blood cell samples.

In the case of this clone: Its target antigen remains unknown. The sample holds no much larger clone one base away, and base qualities are not on file.

Rearrangement joined TRBV7-9 to TRBJ1-1; 9 junctional bases match TRBD1. Sequenced sample: PBMCs. The sequence was collected from a woman under 30 in good health and CMV-seronegative. At the DNA level, the sequence is TGTGCCAGCAGATTGGGACAGGGGAACACTGAAGCTTTCTTT. Translation gives CASRLGQGNTEAFF.